This T cell receptor (beta chain) was captured in a study of CD8 T cells in ankylosing spondylitis. Overall study results and limits: Seemingly characteristic of ankylosing spondylitis blood was a TCR beta motif consisting of eight highly homologous variants.

Of note for this clonotype: No antigen is known for it.

TCRdb re-derived calls from the 5' RACE reads in MiXCR, one entry per CDR3 protein. The table records over 700,000 distinct CDR3 sequences, 15% to 20% of them present only once. CDR1 and CDR2 (germline): DFQATT, SNEGSKA (reference sequence). V dropped 7 bases and J dropped 5 bases, with 18 bases sitting between them. CDR3 size: 13 residues. This clonotype was sampled from a male donor with ankylosing spondylitis. This chain links TRBV20-1 with TRBJ2-7, with D possibly being TRBD2 (5 bases). Sequences were obtained from blood, either unsorted or a sorted T cell fraction (not recorded which). The CDR3 DNA reads as TGCAGTGTGAGTGTACCGGAGGTGGACGAGCAGTACTTC. Translated: CSVSVPEVDEQYF.